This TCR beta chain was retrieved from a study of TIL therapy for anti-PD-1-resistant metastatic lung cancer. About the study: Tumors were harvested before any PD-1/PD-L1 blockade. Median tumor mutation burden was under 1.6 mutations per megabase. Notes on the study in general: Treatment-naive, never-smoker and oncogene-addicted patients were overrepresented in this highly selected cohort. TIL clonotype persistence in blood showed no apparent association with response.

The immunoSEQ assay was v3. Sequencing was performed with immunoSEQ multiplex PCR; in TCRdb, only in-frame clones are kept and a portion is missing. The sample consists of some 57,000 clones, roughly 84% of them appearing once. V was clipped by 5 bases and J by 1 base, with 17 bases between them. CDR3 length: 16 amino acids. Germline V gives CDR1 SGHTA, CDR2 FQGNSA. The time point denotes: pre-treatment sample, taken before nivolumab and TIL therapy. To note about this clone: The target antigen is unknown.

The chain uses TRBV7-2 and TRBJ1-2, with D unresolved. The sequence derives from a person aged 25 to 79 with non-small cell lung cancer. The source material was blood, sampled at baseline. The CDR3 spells CASSPGGGFGNYGYTF. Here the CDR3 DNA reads TGTGCCAGCAGCCCCGGCGGAGGGTTCGGTAACTATGGCTACACCTTC.